This TCR beta chain appears in the sequencing data of a study of cytomegalovirus exposure and HLA in healthy donors. Broader study findings: HLA allele associations emerged for around 16,000 TCR beta sequences in a later analysis, at 0.05 false discovery rate. Accurate prediction of HLA-A and HLA-B alleles (for most subjects) was reportedly achieved from TCR beta sequences.

This CDR3 spans 16 amino acids. The germline CDR1 and CDR2 sequences are PRHDT and FYEKMQ (reference sequence). With regard to this clone: Antigen unknown.

Donors were ostensibly healthy at sampling, although undocumented immune exposures were probable. Primers: 60 Vbeta forward and 13 Jbeta reverse. Original handling: Approximately 11 million shared chains were among the about 80 million unique TCR beta chains that a later analysis counted. Only in-frame clones appear in the TCRdb table, and some are missing; sequencing was by immunoSEQ multiplex PCR. V, J and clone size reflect that table, while D and trimming were determined from the DNA. Its table records approximately 110,000 clones. V and J are TRBV13 and TRBJ2-5, with 12 bases fitting TRBD2. The end of the DNA fits TRBJ2-7 better, so the J call may be wrong. The receptor was derived from a man younger than 35 in good health and CMV-seronegative. The sample comprised PBMCs. The CDR3 DNA reads TGTGCCAGCAGCTCCCGGACTAGCGGGGACTCCTACGAGCAGTACTTC. Translation: CASSSRTSGDSYEQYF.